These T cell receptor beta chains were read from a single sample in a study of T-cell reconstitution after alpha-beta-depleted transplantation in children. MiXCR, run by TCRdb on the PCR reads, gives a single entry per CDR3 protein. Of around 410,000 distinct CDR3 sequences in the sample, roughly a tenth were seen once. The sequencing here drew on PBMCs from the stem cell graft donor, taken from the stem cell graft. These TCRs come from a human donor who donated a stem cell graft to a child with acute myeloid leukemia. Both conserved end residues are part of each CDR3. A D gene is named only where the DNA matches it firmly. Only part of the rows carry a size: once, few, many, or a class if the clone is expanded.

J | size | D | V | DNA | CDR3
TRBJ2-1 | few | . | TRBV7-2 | TGTGCCAGCAGCTTAGTGGACACCTCCTACAATGAGCAGTTCTTC | CASSLVDTSYNEQFF
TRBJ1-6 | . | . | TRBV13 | TGTGCCAGCAGCTTGTTTAGTCGGGATCCCCTAGGTTCACCCCTCCACTTT | CASSLFSRDPLGSPLHF
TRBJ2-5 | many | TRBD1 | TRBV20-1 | TGCAGTGCTAGAGGGGGACAGGGAGAGACCCAGTACTTC | CSARGGQGETQYF
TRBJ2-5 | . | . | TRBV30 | TGTGCCTGGAGTTCCCCGGCAGGGAGGTACCAAGAGACCCAGTACTTC | CAWSSPAGRYQETQYF
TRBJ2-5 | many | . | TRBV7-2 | TGTGCCAGCAGCTTATCGGAAGAGACCCAGTACTTC | CASSLSEETQYF
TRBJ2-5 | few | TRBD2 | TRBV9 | TGTGCCAGCAGCTCTAGCGGGGGGGCCGGAGAGACCCAGTACTTC | CASSSSGGAGETQYF
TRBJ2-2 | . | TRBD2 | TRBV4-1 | TGCGCCAGCAGCCAAGATCTTACGGGAGGGGGAACCGGGGAGCTGTTTTTT | CASSQDLTGGGTGELFF
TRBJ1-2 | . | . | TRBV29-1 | TGCAGCGTTGAGGGACTCAATTCCTATGGCTACACCTTC | CSVEGLNSYGYTF
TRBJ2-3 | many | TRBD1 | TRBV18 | TGTGCCAGCTCACCCCGGACAGGGGGTACAGATACGCAGTATTTT | CASSPRTGGTDTQYF
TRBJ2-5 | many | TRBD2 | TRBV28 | TGTGCCAGCAGGCCGGGACTAGCGGGAGGAATGGCGGAAGAGACCCAGTACTTC | CASRPGLAGGMAEETQYF
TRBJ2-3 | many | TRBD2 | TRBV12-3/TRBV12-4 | TGTGCCAGCACCCTACTAGCGGGGTTAAGAGATACGCAGTATTTT | CASTLLAGLRDTQYF
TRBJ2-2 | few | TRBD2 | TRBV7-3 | TGTGCCAGCAGCCGCGGACTAGCGGGAGCGGGTGGGGAGCTGTTTTTT | CASSRGLAGAGGELFF
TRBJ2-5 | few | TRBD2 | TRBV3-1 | TGTGCCAGCAGCAACGAAATACGCTCAACTAGCGGGGGCGGGGAGACCCAGTACTTC | CASSNEIRSTSGGGETQYF
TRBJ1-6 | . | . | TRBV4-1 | TGCGCCAGCAGCCAAGTTGAGGGGGGGTATCCCTCACCCCTCCACTTT | CASSQVEGGYPSPLHF
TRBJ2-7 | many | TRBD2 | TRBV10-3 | TGTGCCAGCGGGGGACTCTACGAGCAGTACTTC | CASGGLYEQYF
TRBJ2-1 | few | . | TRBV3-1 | TGTGCCAGCAGCCCGGACACGAAACCCTACAATGAGCAGTTCTTC | CASSPDTKPYNEQFF
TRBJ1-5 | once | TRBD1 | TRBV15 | TGTGCCACCAGCAGAATGCAGGGGGCCGAGCCCCAGCATTTT | CATSRMQGAEPQHF
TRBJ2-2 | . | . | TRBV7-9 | TGTGCCAGCAGCTTAGCTGCTAGCCTCGCCGGGGAGCTGTTTTTT | CASSLAASLAGELFF
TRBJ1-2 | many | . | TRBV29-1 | TGCAGCGCTGTAGGTACAGGGCCCTATGGCTACACCTTC | CSAVGTGPYGYTF
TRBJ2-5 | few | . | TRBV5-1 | TGCGCCAGCAGCTTGGTTGCGGAGCCGCAAGAGACCCAGTACTTC | CASSLVAEPQETQYF
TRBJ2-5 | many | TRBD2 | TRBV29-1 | TGCAGCGTGTCGACTAGCGGGAGGGGGTTCGGAGAGACCCAGTACTTC | CSVSTSGRGFGETQYF
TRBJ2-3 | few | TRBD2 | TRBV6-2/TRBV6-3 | TGTGCCAGCAGTTACCTGGCCCGACTAGCGGGGGCACGCACAGATACGCAGTATTTT | CASSYLARLAGARTDTQYF
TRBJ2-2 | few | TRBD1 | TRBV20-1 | TGCAGTGCTAGATCCCCTGGACAGGGGGCAGGAGGGGAGCTGTTTTTT | CSARSPGQGAGGELFF
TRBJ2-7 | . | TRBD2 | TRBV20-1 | TGCAGTGCTAGAGATCCGGGACTAGCGGGAGTCACAGCCTACGAGCAGTACTTC | CSARDPGLAGVTAYEQYF
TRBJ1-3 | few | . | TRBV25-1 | TGTGCCAGCAGTGAATTAGGGAACTCTGGAAACACCATATATTTT | CASSELGNSGNTIYF
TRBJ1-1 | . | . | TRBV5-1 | TGCGCCAGCAGCTTTTCCCTCGACAGGCGTGGGACTGAAGCTTTCTTT | CASSFSLDRRGTEAFF